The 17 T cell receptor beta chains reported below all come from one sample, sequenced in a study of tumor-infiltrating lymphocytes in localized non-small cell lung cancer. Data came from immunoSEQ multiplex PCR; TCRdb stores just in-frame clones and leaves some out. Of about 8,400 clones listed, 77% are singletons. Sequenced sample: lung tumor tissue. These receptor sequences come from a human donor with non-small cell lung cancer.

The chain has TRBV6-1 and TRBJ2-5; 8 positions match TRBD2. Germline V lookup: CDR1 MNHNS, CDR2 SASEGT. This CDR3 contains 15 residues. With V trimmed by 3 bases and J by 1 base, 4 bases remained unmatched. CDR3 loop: CASSESAGGQETQYF. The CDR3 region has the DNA TGTGCCAGCAGTGAGAGCGCGGGAGGCCAAGAGACCCAGTACTTC.

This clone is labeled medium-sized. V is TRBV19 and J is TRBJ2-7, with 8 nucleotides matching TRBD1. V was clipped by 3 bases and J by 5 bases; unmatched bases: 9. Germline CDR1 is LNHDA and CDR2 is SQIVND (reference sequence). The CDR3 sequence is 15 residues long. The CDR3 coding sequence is TGTGCCAGTAGTATTTCGTCGTCAGGGGGCAACGAGCAGTACTTC. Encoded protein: CASSISSSGGNEQYF.

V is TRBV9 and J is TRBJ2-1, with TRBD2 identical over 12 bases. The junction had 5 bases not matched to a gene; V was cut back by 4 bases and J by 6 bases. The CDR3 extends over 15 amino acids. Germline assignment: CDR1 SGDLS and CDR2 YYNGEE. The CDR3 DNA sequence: TGTGCCAGCAGCTACGGACTAGCGGGGCCCAATGAGCAGTTCTTC. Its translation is CASSYGLAGPNEQFF. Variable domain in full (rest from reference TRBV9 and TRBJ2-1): DSGVTQTPKHLITATGQRVTLRCSPRSGDLSVYWYQQSLDQGLQFLIQYYNGEERAKGNILERFSAQQFPDLHSELNLSSLELGDSALYFCASSYGLAGPNEQFFGPGTRLTVL.

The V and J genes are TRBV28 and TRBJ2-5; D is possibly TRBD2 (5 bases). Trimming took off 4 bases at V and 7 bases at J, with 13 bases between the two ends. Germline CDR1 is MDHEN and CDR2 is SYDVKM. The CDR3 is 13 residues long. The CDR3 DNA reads TGTGCCAGCAGTTCCACGAATCGGGGGACCCAGTACTTC. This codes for CASSSTNRGTQYF.

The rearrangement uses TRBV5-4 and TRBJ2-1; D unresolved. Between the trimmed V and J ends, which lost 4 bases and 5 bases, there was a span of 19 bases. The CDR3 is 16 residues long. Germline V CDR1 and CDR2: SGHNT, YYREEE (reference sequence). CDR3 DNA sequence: TGTGCCAGCAGCATGGGCTCCCGACAACTCGACAATGAGCAGTTCTTC. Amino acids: CASSMGSRQLDNEQFF. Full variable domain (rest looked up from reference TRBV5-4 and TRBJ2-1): ETGVTQSPTHLIKTRGQQVTLRCSSQSGHNTVSWYQQALGQGPQFIFQYYREEENGRGNFPPRFSGLQFPNYSSELNVNALELDDSALYLCASSMGSRQLDNEQFFGPGTRLTVL.

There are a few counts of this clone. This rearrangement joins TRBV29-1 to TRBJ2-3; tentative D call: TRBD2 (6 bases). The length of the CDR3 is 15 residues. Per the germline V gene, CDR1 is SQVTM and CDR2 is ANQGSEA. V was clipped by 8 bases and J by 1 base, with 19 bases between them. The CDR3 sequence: CSIGRREWGTDTQYF. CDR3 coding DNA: TGCAGCATCGGGCGGAGGGAGTGGGGCACAGATACGCAGTATTTT.

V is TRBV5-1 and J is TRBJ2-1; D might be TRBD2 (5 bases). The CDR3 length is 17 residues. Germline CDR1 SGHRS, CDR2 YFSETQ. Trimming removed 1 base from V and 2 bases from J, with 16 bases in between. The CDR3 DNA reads TGCGCCAGCAGCTTGATGGGAGCGGCATTCACCTACAATGAGCAGTTCTTC. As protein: CASSLMGAAFTYNEQFF.

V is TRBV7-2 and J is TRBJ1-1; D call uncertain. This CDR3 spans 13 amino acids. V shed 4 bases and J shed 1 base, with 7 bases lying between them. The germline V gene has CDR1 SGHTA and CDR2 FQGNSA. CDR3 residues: CASSSLSNTEAFF. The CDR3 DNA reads TGTGCCAGCAGCTCACTCTCGAACACTGAAGCTTTCTTT.

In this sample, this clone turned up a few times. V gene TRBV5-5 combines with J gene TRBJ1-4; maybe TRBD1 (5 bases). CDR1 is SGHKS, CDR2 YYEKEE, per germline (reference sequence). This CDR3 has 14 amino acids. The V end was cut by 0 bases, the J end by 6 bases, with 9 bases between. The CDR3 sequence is CASSLGQSDEKLFF. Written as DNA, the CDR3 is TGTGCCAGCAGCTTGGGACAGTCGGATGAAAAACTGTTTTTT.

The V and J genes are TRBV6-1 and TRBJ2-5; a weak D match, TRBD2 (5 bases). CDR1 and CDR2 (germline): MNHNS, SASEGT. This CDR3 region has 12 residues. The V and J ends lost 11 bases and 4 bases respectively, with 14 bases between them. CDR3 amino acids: CAVSTRGETQYF. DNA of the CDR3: TGTGCCGTATCGACCCGGGGAGAGACCCAGTACTTC.

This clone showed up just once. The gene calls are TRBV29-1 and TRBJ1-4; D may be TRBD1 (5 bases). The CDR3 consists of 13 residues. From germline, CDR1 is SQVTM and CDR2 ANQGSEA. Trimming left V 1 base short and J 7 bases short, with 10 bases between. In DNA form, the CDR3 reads TGCAGCGTTGAAGCCCCGGGACGTGAAAAACTGTTTTTT. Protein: CSVEAPGREKLFF.

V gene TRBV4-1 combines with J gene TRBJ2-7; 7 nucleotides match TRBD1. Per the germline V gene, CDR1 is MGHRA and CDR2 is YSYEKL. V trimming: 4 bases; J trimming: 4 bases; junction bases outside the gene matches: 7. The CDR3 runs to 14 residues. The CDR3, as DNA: TGCGCCAGCAGCCCGCCGGACAGGACTTACGAGCAGTACTTC. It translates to CASSPPDRTYEQYF.

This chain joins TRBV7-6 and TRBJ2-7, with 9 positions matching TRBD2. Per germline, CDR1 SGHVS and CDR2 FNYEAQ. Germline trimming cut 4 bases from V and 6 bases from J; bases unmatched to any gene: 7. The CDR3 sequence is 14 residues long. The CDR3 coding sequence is TGTGCCAGCAGCTCCGCGGGAGGGCTCTCCGAGCAGTACTTC. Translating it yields CASSSAGGLSEQYF.

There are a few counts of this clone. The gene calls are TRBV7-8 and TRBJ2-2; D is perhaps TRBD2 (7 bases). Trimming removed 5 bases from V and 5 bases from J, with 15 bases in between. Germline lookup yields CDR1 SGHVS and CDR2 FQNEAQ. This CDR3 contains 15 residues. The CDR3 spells CASSGWGGLTGELFF. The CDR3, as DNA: TGTGCCAGCAGCGGGTGGGGGGGGCTGACCGGGGAGCTGTTTTTT.

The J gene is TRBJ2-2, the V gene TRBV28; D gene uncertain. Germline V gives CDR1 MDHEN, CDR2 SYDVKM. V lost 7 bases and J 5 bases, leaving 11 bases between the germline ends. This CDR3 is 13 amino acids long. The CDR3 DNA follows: TGTGCCAGCATAGGGCGGTGGACCGGGGAGCTGTTTTTT. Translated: CASIGRWTGELFF.

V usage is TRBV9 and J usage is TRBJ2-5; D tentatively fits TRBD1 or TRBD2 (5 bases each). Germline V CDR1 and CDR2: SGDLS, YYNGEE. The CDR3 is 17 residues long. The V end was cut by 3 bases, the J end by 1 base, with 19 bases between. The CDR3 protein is CASSARGFIGAQETQYF. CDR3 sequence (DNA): TGTGCCAGCAGCGCCCGAGGGTTCATAGGGGCCCAAGAGACCCAGTACTTC.

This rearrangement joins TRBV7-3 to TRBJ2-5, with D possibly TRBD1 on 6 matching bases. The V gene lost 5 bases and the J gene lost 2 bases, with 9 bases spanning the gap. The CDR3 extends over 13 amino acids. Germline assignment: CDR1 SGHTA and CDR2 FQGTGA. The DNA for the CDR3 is TGTGCCAGCAGCGTAGGGGGTCAAGAGACCCAGTACTTC. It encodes CASSVGGQETQYF.